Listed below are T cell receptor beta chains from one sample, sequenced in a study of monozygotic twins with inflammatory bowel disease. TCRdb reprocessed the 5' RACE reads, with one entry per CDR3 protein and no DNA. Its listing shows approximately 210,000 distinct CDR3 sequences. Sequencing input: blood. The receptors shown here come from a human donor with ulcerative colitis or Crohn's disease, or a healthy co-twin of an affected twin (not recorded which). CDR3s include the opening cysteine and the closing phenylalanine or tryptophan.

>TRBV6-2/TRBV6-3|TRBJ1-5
CASSTGDRRNQPQHF
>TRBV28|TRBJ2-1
CASNLNQGMENEQFF
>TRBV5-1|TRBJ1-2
CASSVYGSAGTGAEYGYTF
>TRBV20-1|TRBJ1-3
CSARDGRSSGNTIYF
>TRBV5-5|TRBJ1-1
CASSRNEQGWNTEAFF
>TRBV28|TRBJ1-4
CASSSGTHNGKLFF
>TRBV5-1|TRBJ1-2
CASSFEDYGYTF
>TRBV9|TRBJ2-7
CASSVVGRGGVYEQYF
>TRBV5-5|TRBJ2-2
CASSDSETWALFF
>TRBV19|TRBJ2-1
CASTDDSSSQFF
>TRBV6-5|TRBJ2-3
CASSPRPDTQYF
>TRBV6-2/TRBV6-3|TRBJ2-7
CASSRPQGLSYEQYF
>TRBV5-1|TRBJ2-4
CASSPGHNLDIQYF
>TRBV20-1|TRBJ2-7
CSASGTSGNSYEQYF
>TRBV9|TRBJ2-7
CASSAWDTSYEQYF
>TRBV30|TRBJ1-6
CACPSGTGGLSGSPLHF
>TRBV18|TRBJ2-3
CASSPTASTNTQYF